This TCR beta chain was sequenced in a study of control samples from healthy donors and cancer patients. Unmatched junction bases numbered 6, after V lost 3 bases and J lost 8 bases. The CDR3 sequence is 15 residues long. Germline loops: CDR1 MNHEY, CDR2 SMNVEV (reference sequence). Assay: immunoSEQ multiplex PCR; the TCRdb copy retains only in-frame clones and omits some. The data hold around 190,000 clones, with more than 80% observed a single time. The sequence was collected from a man aged 30 to 45 in good health. The source material was blood. This chain connects TRBV27 to TRBJ2-1; 11 positions match TRBD2. The chain's CDR3 is CASSFGLAGFYEQFF. The CDR3 nucleotides are TGTGCCAGCAGTTTCGGACTAGCGGGTTTCTATGAGCAGTTCTTC.